One and the same sample provided the 15 T cell receptor beta chains below, sequenced in a study of Graves' ophthalmopathy and Graves' hyperthyroidism. Amplification of the TCR beta CDR3 regions used RNA transcripts (as template). HTBI primers primed a first-round RT-PCR, and a second-round multiplex PCR followed. TCRdb re-analysed the multiplex PCR reads in MiXCR, keeping a single row per CDR3 protein. Among roughly 410,000 distinct CDR3 sequences, roughly 14% were seen once, and the ten largest hold roughly 7%. The sample taken for sequencing was peripheral blood. These receptors originate from a young woman with stable Graves' hyperthyroidism.

The rearrangement joins TRBV7-8 to TRBJ1-5; tentatively, D is TRBD1 (5 bases). The CDR3 is made up of 17 amino acids. The germline V and J ends were trimmed by 3 bases and 2 bases, with 17 bases remaining between them. Germline-derived CDR1 and CDR2 are SGHVS and FQNEAQ. The CDR3 loop reads CASSFGQGISGNQPQHF. The CDR3, as DNA: TGTGCCAGCAGCTTCGGCCAGGGAATAAGTGGCAATCAGCCCCAGCATTTT.

This clonotype was counted ten times or more. The V call is TRBV29-1, the J call TRBJ1-2, with TRBD1 matching 12 bases. The junction had 5 bases not matched to a gene; V was cut back by 7 bases and J by 8 bases. The CDR3 totals 12 residues. Per the germline V gene, CDR1 is SQVTM and CDR2 is ANQGSEA. CDR3 DNA sequence: TGCAGCGGGTGGGACAGGGGGCAAGGCTACACCTTC. Translated, it gives CSGWDRGQGYTF.

This clonotype was found many times. The chain carries TRBV6-5 and TRBJ1-3; D gene unclear. Germline CDR1 reads MNHEY; CDR2 reads SVGAGI. The CDR3 has 13 amino acids. The V end lost 4 bases, the J end lost 1 base, and 5 bases lay between the germline ends. DNA for the CDR3: TGTGCCAGCAGTTTCGAATCTGGAAACACCATATATTTT. Protein: CASSFESGNTIYF.

This clonotype was observed a handful of times. This sequence joins TRBV7-2 and TRBJ2-2; TRBD2 matches at 9 bases. Germline lookup yields CDR1 SGHTA and CDR2 FQGNSA. The junction had 3 bases not matched to a gene; V was cut back by 6 bases and J by 1 base. The CDR3 loop spans 15 amino acids. For the CDR3, the DNA is TGTGCCAGCAGGCTAGCGGGGAGGAACACCGGGGAGCTGTTTTTT. Its protein product is CASRLAGRNTGELFF.

This clonotype was counted ten times or more. This chain uses TRBV12-3 or TRBV12-4 with TRBJ1-5; D unresolved. Trimming took off 6 bases at V and 0 bases at J, with 15 bases between the two ends. The CDR3 consists of 16 residues. The CDR3 DNA reads as TGTGCCAGCAGCCAAAGCGGGTTCGATAGCAATCAGCCCCAGCATTTT. Its translation is CASSQSGFDSNQPQHF.

This clonotype came up many times. The chain recombines TRBV6-1 with TRBJ1-2; no definite D call. Trimming shortened V by 6 bases and J by 1 base, and 15 bases separated the two germline ends. Germline V lookup: CDR1 MNHNS, CDR2 SASEGT. The CDR3 covers 15 residues. This CDR3 is CASRSLQQFNYGYTF. The DNA for the CDR3 is TGTGCCAGCAGATCCCTACAGCAGTTTAACTATGGCTACACCTTC.

This clonotype was counted ten times or more. The chain couples TRBV5-1 to TRBJ1-1; D remains unclear. In germline, CDR1 is SGHRS, CDR2 YFSETQ. With 3 bases removed from V and 1 base from J, the gap between germline ends came to 13 bases. The length of the CDR3 is 15 residues. The CDR3 spells CASSSPRLGNTEAFF. Here the CDR3 DNA reads TGCGCCAGCAGCTCACCGAGGCTAGGGAACACTGAAGCTTTCTTT.

The sample holds a few counts of this clonotype. The rearrangement joins TRBV11-2 to TRBJ2-7; 7 bases agree with TRBD2. Germline-derived CDR1 and CDR2 are SGHAT and FQNNGV. The CDR3 extends over 16 amino acids. V was clipped by 1 base and J by 0 bases; unmatched bases: 6. The CDR3 reads CASSLGAGFSSYEQYF. For the CDR3, the DNA is TGTGCCAGCAGCTTAGGAGCGGGGTTCAGCTCCTACGAGCAGTACTTC. Complete variable domain (other parts from reference TRBV11-2 and TRBJ2-7): EAGVAQSPRYKIIEKRQSVAFWCNPISGHATLYWYQQILGQGPKLLIQFQNNGVVDDSQLPKDRFSAERLKGVDSTLKIQPAKLEDSAVYLCASSLGAGFSSYEQYFGPGTRLTVT.

This clonotype was recorded at least ten times. This sequence joins TRBV7-8 and TRBJ2-5; D possibly corresponds to TRBD1 (6 bases). V gave up 1 base and J gave up 1 base, with 10 bases separating them. Germline lookup yields CDR1 SGHVS and CDR2 FQNEAQ. This CDR3 contains 15 residues. The chain's CDR3 is CASSLDRDTQETQYF. The DNA of the CDR3 is TGTGCCAGCAGCTTAGATAGGGACACCCAAGAGACCCAGTACTTC. Complete variable domain (other parts from reference TRBV7-8 and TRBJ2-5): GAGVSQSPRYKVAKRGQDVALRCDPISGHVSLFWYQQALGQGPEFLTYFQNEAQLDKSGLPSDRFFAERPEGSVSTLKIQRTQQEDSAVYLCASSLDRDTQETQYFGPGTRLLVL.

The table lists this clonotype with many counts. CDR3 bases: TGTGCCAGCAAGGGTAGTTGGAACACCGGGGAGCTGTTTTTT. It specifies CASKGSWNTGELFF. J is TRBJ2-2 and V is TRBV12-3 or TRBV12-4, with D hard to call. Between the trimmed V and J ends, which lost 7 bases and 1 base, there was a span of 10 bases. This CDR3 has 14 residues.

There are many counts of this clonotype. The V gene is TRBV4-1, the J gene TRBJ2-7, with 12 bases identical to TRBD2. Germline V CDR1 and CDR2: MGHRA, YSYEKL. The CDR3 totals 16 residues. Losses at the gene ends were 4 bases for V and 8 bases for J; bases not matched to a gene: 12. The CDR3 reads CASSRIQLAGGEKQYF. The DNA for the CDR3 is TGCGCCAGCAGCCGGATCCAACTAGCGGGGGGTGAGAAGCAGTACTTC.

This clonotype was seen many times. The chain couples TRBV5-1 to TRBJ2-7; possible D gene TRBD2, 6 bases. The germline V gene encodes CDR1 SGHRS and CDR2 YFSETQ. The CDR3 covers 15 residues. V was shortened by 4 bases and J by 0 bases, with 14 bases between the two germline ends. DNA for the CDR3: TGCGCCAGCAGCCCGGGGGACGCTAGCTCCTACGAGCAGTACTTC. Translated: CASSPGDASSYEQYF.

This clonotype was found many times. In DNA form, the CDR3 reads TGTGCCAGCAGTGAAGGGAAGCAAGCTTTCTTT. Residues: CASSEGKQAFF. The genes are TRBV2 and TRBJ1-1, with no clear D. This CDR3 has 11 amino acids. CDR1 and CDR2 from the germline V gene are SNHLY and FYNNEI. Between the trimmed V and J ends, which lost 1 base and 9 bases, there was a span of 6 bases. The variable domain in full, completed from reference TRBV2 and TRBJ1-1, reads EPEVTQTPSHQVTQMGQEVILRCVPISNHLYFYWYRQILGQKVEFLVSFYNNEISEKSEIFDDQFSVERPDGSNFTLKIRSTKLEDSAMYFCASSEGKQAFFGQGTRLTVV.

This clonotype occurred many times. This chain uses TRBV7-2 with TRBJ2-5; D call uncertain. The CDR3 is 16 amino acids. Germline values: CDR1 SGHTA, CDR2 FQGNSA. The V gene lost 5 bases and the J gene lost 5 bases, with 21 bases spanning the gap. The CDR3 is CASSLQDTTVGETQYF. The CDR3 DNA follows: TGTGCCAGCAGCCTCCAAGACACTACGGTGGGGGAGACCCAGTACTTC.

This clonotype was counted ten times or more. The rearrangement links TRBV6-1 to TRBJ1-1; D is unclear. This CDR3 is built from 13 residues. Germline V gene data show CDR1 as MNHNS and CDR2 as SASEGT. The V end lost 2 bases, the J end lost 3 bases, and 7 bases lay between the germline ends. CDR3 in DNA: TGTGCCAGCAGTGAACCCAGAGACACTGAAGCTTTCTTT. Its translation is CASSEPRDTEAFF.